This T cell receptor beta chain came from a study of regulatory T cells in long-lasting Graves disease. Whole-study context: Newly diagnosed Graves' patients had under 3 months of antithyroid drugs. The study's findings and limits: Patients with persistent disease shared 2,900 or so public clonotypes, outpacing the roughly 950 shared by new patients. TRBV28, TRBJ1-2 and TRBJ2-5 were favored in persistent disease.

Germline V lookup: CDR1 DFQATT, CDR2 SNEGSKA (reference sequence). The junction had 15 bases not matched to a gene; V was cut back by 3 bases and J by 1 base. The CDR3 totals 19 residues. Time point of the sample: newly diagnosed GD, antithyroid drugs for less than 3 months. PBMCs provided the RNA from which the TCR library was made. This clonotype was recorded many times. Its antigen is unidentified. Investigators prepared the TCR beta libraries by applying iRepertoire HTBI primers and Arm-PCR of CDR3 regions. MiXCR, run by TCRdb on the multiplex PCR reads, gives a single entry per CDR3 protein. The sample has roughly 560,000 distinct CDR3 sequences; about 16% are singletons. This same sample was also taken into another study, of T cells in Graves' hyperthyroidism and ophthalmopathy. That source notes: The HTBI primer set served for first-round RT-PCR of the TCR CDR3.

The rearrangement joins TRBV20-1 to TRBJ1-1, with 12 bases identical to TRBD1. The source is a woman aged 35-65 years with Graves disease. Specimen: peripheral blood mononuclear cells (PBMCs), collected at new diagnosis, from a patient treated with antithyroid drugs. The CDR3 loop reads CSASVMGTGGVDWNTEAFF. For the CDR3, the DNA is TGCAGTGCTAGTGTTATGGGGACAGGGGGCGTGGATTGGAACACTGAAGCTTTCTTT.